The 29 T cell receptor beta chains presented below share a single source sample, sequenced in a study of blood T cell repertoires in COVID-19. This table comes from immunoSEQ multiplex PCR, and its TCRdb copy is limited to in-frame clones, with some not included. The profile shows over 200,000 clones, around 86% of them singletons. Sequencing was carried out using peripheral blood. The receptors were gathered from a woman between 25 and 40 years old who had recovered from COVID-19.

This rearrangement joins TRBV7-3 to TRBJ2-1; 8 nucleotides line up with TRBD2. V was pared by 1 base and J by 5 bases, with 10 bases of the junction left unmatched. This CDR3 region has 17 residues. Per germline, CDR1 SGHTA and CDR2 FQGTGA. This CDR3 is CASSLMAFGAGDNEQFF. In nucleotides, the CDR3 is TGTGCCAGCAGCTTAATGGCTTTTGGAGCGGGGGACAATGAGCAGTTCTTC.

The rearrangement uses TRBV6-5 and TRBJ2-7; 7 nucleotides match TRBD1. Germline-derived CDR1 and CDR2 are MNHEY and SVGAGI. The CDR3 covers 13 residues. V trimming: 5 bases; J trimming: 2 bases; junction bases outside the gene matches: 3. The DNA for the CDR3 is TGTGCCAGCAGTCGACAGGGACCCTACGAGCAGTACTTC. Translating it yields CASSRQGPYEQYF.

The chain combines TRBV7-3 with TRBJ2-5; possibly TRBD1 for D (5 bases). This CDR3 is built from 13 residues. Trimming cost V 5 bases and J 3 bases, with 10 bases left between them. CDR1 is SGHTA and CDR2 is FQGTGA in the germline V gene. CDR3 sequence (DNA): TGTGCCAGCAGCCAGGGTCCCGAAGAGACCCAGTACTTC. This gives the protein CASSQGPEETQYF.

The chain employs TRBV19 and TRBJ1-3, with D possibly being TRBD1 (6 bases). Deletions cut 11 bases from V and 1 base from J, with 12 bases between. This CDR3 is 13 amino acids long. The V gene's germline CDR1 is LNHDA and CDR2 SQIVND (reference sequence). This CDR3 is CAGGQGSGNTIYF. CDR3 in DNA: TGTGCCGGGGGCCAGGGTTCTGGAAACACCATATATTTT.

The chain couples TRBV5-8 to TRBJ2-5; D possibly corresponds to TRBD1 (6 bases). Trimming stripped 7 bases from V and 4 bases from J, with 14 bases between. CDR3 length equals 13 residues. The germline gives CDR1 SGHTS, CDR2 YDEGEE. The CDR3 spells CASCSTGRETQYF. The DNA for the CDR3 is TGTGCCAGCTGTAGCACAGGGCGAGAGACCCAGTACTTC.

This clone has just a few counts. This chain connects TRBV2 to TRBJ1-3, with TRBD1 matching 7 bases. V lost 3 bases, J lost 1 base, and 9 bases stayed unmatched. The CDR3 has 17 residues. Germline V gene lookup returns CDR1 SNHLY and CDR2 FYNNEI. Here the CDR3 DNA reads TGTGCCAGCAGTGAGAGCGGACAGGATTATTCTGGAAACACCATATATTTT. Translating gives CASSESGQDYSGNTIYF.

The chain carries TRBV11-2 and TRBJ1-3; 11 nucleotides line up with TRBD1. This CDR3 contains 18 residues. Germline V lookup: CDR1 SGHAT, CDR2 FQNNGV. With 5 bases clipped from V and 3 bases from J, the junction kept 12 bases outside the gene matches. Here the CDR3 DNA reads TGTGCCAGCAGCCCAAACCTGGACAGGGGGCGGGATGGAAACACCATATATTTT. Its protein product is CASSPNLDRGRDGNTIYF.

The chain combines TRBV5-1 with TRBJ2-5, with D possibly TRBD2 on 7 matching bases. The CDR3 has 16 residues. CDR1 SGHRS and CDR2 YFSETQ come from the germline V gene. The V end lost 0 bases, the J end lost 3 bases, and 15 bases lay between the germline ends. CDR3 in amino acids: CASSLEFGGPKETQYF. For the CDR3, the DNA is TGCGCCAGCAGCTTGGAATTCGGGGGGCCCAAAGAGACCCAGTACTTC.

The J gene is TRBJ2-1, the V gene TRBV10-3, with 9 nucleotides matching TRBD2. Germline assignment: CDR1 ENHRY and CDR2 SYGVKD. With V trimmed by 3 bases and J by 9 bases, 9 bases remained unmatched. The CDR3 has 15 residues. As DNA, the CDR3 is TGTGCCATCAGTGAAACCGGGACTAGCTCACTTGAGCAGTTCTTC. Residues: CAISETGTSSLEQFF.

The chain links TRBV6-1 to TRBJ2-1; D may be TRBD1 (6 bases). The CDR3 is 11 amino acids. CDR1 MNHNS and CDR2 SASEGT come from the germline V gene. Trimming stripped 3 bases from V and 12 bases from J, with 9 bases between. CDR3 DNA sequence: TGTGCCAGCAGTGACAGGGGTGGGCAGTTCTTC. It yields the protein CASSDRGGQFF.

J is TRBJ2-1 and V is TRBV12-5; 11 nucleotides line up with TRBD2. Unmatched junction bases numbered 9, after V lost 5 bases and J lost 0 bases. Germline V lookup: CDR1 LGHNT, CDR2 FRNRAP. The CDR3 runs 18 residues. CDR3 loop: CASGIGTSGSSSYNEQFF. Here the CDR3 DNA reads TGTGCTAGTGGTATCGGGACTAGCGGATCTAGCTCCTACAATGAGCAGTTCTTC.

The rearrangement links TRBV5-4 to TRBJ1-6, with TRBD1 as a possible D gene (6 bases). Germline lookup yields CDR1 SGHNT and CDR2 YYREEE (reference sequence). The germline V and J ends were trimmed by 2 bases and 8 bases, with 11 bases remaining between them. The CDR3 has 14 residues. CDR3 protein: CASSFYRADSPLHF. Written as DNA, the CDR3 is TGTGCCAGCAGCTTTTACAGGGCGGATTCACCCCTCCACTTT.

The CDR3 protein is CASSDRAGSRQETQYF. For the CDR3, the DNA is TGTGCCAGCAGCGACCGGGCAGGGTCACGCCAAGAGACCCAGTACTTC. This chain joins TRBV2 and TRBJ2-5; a weak D match, TRBD1 (5 bases). CDR1 SNHLY and CDR2 FYNNEI come from the germline V gene. The CDR3 contains 16 residues. With 6 bases removed from V and 1 base from J, the gap between germline ends came to 18 bases. Together with reference TRBV2 and TRBJ2-5, the CDR3 gives the full variable domain: EPEVTQTPSHQVTQMGQEVILRCVPISNHLYFYWYRQILGQKVEFLVSFYNNEISEKSEIFDDQFSVERPDGSNFTLKIRSTKLEDSAMYFCASSDRAGSRQETQYFGPGTRLLVL.

The chain couples TRBV4-1 to TRBJ1-2, with 10 bases matching TRBD1. Germline V gives CDR1 MGHRA, CDR2 YSYEKL. This CDR3 contains 13 residues. J gave up 13 bases and V 0 bases, and 5 bases lay outside the gene matches. The CDR3 region is CASSQERQGAGTF. CDR3 DNA: TGCGCCAGCAGCCAAGAAAGACAGGGGGCCGGCACCTTC.

The V and J genes are TRBV3-1 (or the pseudogene TRBV3-2) and TRBJ2-3; TRBD2 might be the D (7 bases). With 2 bases removed from V and 2 bases from J, the gap between germline ends came to 14 bases. CDR1 LGHDT and CDR2 YNNKEL come from the germline V gene (reference sequence). This CDR3 has 16 amino acids. The CDR3 is CASSQRGGRSTDTQYF. The CDR3 DNA sequence: TGTGCCAGCAGCCAAAGGGGGGGGCGGTCCACAGATACGCAGTATTTT.

The CDR3 reads CASSLGIGEPGELFF. The CDR3 DNA follows: TGCGCCAGCAGCTTAGGGATAGGGGAACCCGGGGAGCTGTTTTTT. The genes are TRBV4-3 and TRBJ2-2, with TRBD1 as a possible D gene (5 bases). The length of the CDR3 is 15 residues. Germline loops: CDR1 LGHNA, CDR2 YSLEER. Trimming removed 5 bases from V and 6 bases from J, with 16 bases in between.

The V gene is TRBV3-1 (or the pseudogene TRBV3-2), the J gene TRBJ2-7, with TRBD2 as a possible D gene (5 bases). Germline CDR1 is LGHDT and CDR2 is YNNKEL (reference sequence). Deletions cut 4 bases from V and 0 bases from J, with 16 bases between. This CDR3 spans 16 amino acids. CDR3 coding DNA: TGTGCCAGCAGCCCCACCCGCGACGGGAACTCCTACGAGCAGTACTTC. Amino acids: CASSPTRDGNSYEQYF.

The chain couples TRBV1 to TRBJ2-7; the D call TRBD2 from the table was never checked on the DNA. TRBV1 is flagged as a pseudogene. The CDR3 length is 17 residues. CDR3 in DNA: TGCACCAGCAGCCAAGATCTCCGCGGGGGGACCCCCTACGAGCAGTACTTC. As protein: CTSSQDLRGGTPYEQYF.

This chain links TRBV12-3 or TRBV12-4 with TRBJ2-5, with TRBD2 matching over 12 bases. CDR3 length: 13 residues. Losses at the gene ends were 5 bases for V and 5 bases for J; bases not matched to a gene: 0. The CDR3 DNA sequence: TGTGCCAGCAGTGGACTAGCGGGGGAGACCCAGTACTTC. This codes for CASSGLAGETQYF.

The chain uses TRBV7-2 and TRBJ1-4; D not resolved. CDR1 and CDR2 (germline): SGHTA, FQGNSA. Trimming pared 2 bases from V and 1 base from J, leaving 11 bases between. CDR3 length: 16 residues. CDR3 sequence reads: CASSLSRRGTNEKLFF. CDR3 DNA sequence: TGTGCCAGCAGCTTATCCCGTCGGGGAACTAATGAAAAACTGTTTTTT.

In DNA form, the CDR3 reads TGCGCCAGCAGGCCCACTAGTCCCCCAACCCCTAGCACAGATACGCAGTATTTT. It translates to CASRPTSPPTPSTDTQYF. The chain couples TRBV5-1 to TRBJ2-3, with D perhaps TRBD2 (5 bases). Germline-derived CDR1 and CDR2 are SGHRS and YFSETQ. The CDR3 extends over 18 amino acids. Trimming stripped 5 bases from V and 0 bases from J, with 22 bases between.

About this clone itself: The limits of the CDR3 on the DNA are not certain, so only TCRdb's listed CDR3 is given. This chain joins TRBV29-1 and TRBJ2-7; the table assigns TRBD1, which was not confirmed against the DNA. The CDR3 length equals 13 residues, ends included. Germline CDR1 is SQVTM and CDR2 is ANQGSEA. CDR3 sequence reads: CSVGPGQGNEQYF.

The genes are TRBV19 and TRBJ1-5; perhaps TRBD1 as D (5 bases). This CDR3 is built from 19 residues. V gave up 1 base and J gave up 0 bases, with 19 bases separating them. CDR1 LNHDA and CDR2 SQIVND come from the germline V gene (reference sequence). For the CDR3, the DNA is TGTGCCAGTAGTATAGGGAGGGGAAATTCTCTCTCTAGCAATCAGCCCCAGCATTTT. It specifies CASSIGRGNSLSSNQPQHF.

This clone appeared once. This chain links TRBV5-1 with TRBJ2-1; 11 nucleotides align to TRBD2. In germline, CDR1 is SGHRS, CDR2 YFSETQ. J gave up 7 bases and V 0 bases, and 6 bases lay outside the gene matches. The CDR3 is made up of 16 amino acids. In nucleotides, the CDR3 is TGCGCCAGCAGCTTGGGAGCTAGCGGGGGGCGGAATGAGCAGTTCTTC. Its translation is CASSLGASGGRNEQFF.

CDR3: CASSSPGIRHYEQYF. In DNA form, the CDR3 reads TGTGCCAGCAGTTCTCCGGGGATAAGGCACTACGAGCAGTACTTC. The gene calls are TRBV6-2 or TRBV6-3 and TRBJ2-7; tentative D call: TRBD2 (5 bases). The V and J ends lost 4 bases and 3 bases respectively, with 16 bases between them. In germline, CDR1 is MNHEY, CDR2 SVGEGT. CDR3 size: 15 residues.

Concerning this clone itself: Other nucleotide sequences in the sample specify the same CDR3. In DNA, the CDR3 is TGTGCCAGCAGCCCCCTAGCGGGGGGGAGTACAGATACGCAGTATTTT. Its translation is CASSPLAGGSTDTQYF. The chain links TRBV7-6 to TRBJ2-3, with 12 bases aligning to TRBD2. Germline loops: CDR1 SGHVS, CDR2 FNYEAQ. The ends lost 5 bases at V and 3 bases at J; junction bases unmatched: 6. The CDR3 extends over 16 amino acids.

V is TRBV6-1 and J is TRBJ2-4; possibly TRBD2 for D (6 bases). V dropped 4 bases and J dropped 1 base, with 17 bases sitting between them. Germline loops: CDR1 MNHNS, CDR2 SASEGT. The CDR3 has 17 amino acids. CDR3 sequence (DNA): TGTGCCAGCAGTGTAGGTGGAGGGGCGACGGCCAAAAACATTCAGTACTTC. Protein product: CASSVGGGATAKNIQYF.

The genes are TRBV11-3 and TRBJ1-1; no firm D call. Trimming stripped 3 bases from V and 0 bases from J, with 14 bases between. The CDR3 runs to 16 residues. Germline values: CDR1 SGHNT, CDR2 YENEEA. CDR3 nucleotide sequence: TGTGCCAGCAGCTTTGGGCGGAGGGAAATGAACACTGAAGCTTTCTTT. This translates into CASSFGRREMNTEAFF.

The chain links TRBV2 to TRBJ1-2; 9 bases map to TRBD1. Germline V CDR1 and CDR2: SNHLY, FYNNEI. Trimming at V came to 4 bases and at J to 2 bases, leaving 8 bases not matched to a gene. The CDR3 is made up of 16 amino acids. CDR3 loop: CASSAGTGRGNYGYTF. CDR3 in DNA: TGTGCCAGCAGTGCCGGGACAGGGAGGGGAAACTATGGCTACACCTTC.